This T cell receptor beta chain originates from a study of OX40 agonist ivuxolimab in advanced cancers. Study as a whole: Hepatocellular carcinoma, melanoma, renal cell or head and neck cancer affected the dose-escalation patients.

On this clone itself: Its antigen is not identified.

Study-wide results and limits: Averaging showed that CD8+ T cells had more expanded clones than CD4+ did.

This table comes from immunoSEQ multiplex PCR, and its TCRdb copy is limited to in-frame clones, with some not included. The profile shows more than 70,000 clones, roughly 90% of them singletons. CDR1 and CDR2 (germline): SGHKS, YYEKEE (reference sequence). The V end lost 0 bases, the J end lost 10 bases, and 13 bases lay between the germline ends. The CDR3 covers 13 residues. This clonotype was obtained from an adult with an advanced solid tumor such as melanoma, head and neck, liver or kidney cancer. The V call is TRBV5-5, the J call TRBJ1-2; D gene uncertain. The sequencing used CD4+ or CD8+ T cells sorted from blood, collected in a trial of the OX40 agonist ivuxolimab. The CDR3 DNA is TGTGCCAGCAGCTTGGCCTGGGAAGGCCTCTACACCTTC. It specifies CASSLAWEGLYTF.